Each of the 10 T cell receptor beta chains below was sequenced from the same sample in a study of blood T cells in healthy people across ages. Combining a sample-barcoded 5' primer with a J-beta primer mix, a second PCR ran for about 7 to 11 cycles. TCRdb analysed the 5' RACE reads with MiXCR anew, one entry per CDR3 protein. The table records about 1,500,000 distinct CDR3 sequences, roughly 30% of them present only once. Material: blood. These receptors all stem from a woman in her twenties or thirties in good health.

The chain couples TRBV7-6 to TRBJ2-1, with TRBD2 matching over 15 bases. Germline V gene data show CDR1 as SGHVS and CDR2 as FNYEAQ. J was trimmed by 5 bases and V by 8 bases; bases with no gene match: 13. The CDR3 spans 18 residues. The CDR3 sequence: CASAPGTSGRKGDNEQFF. DNA for the CDR3: TGTGCCAGCGCCCCTGGGACTAGCGGGAGGAAGGGGGACAATGAGCAGTTCTTC.

This clonotype was recorded at least ten times. The junction shows a germline mismatch at one end, possibly a read error. This sequence joins TRBV5-1 and TRBJ2-3; D not resolved. This CDR3 has 12 amino acids. The germline CDR1 and CDR2 sequences are SGHRS and YFSETQ. Here the CDR3 reads CASSLGSDTQYF. CDR3 bases: TGTGCCAGCAGCTTAGGCTCAGATACGCAGTATTTT.

The chain carries TRBV7-6 and TRBJ1-1; 8 nucleotides line up with TRBD1. After removal of 1 base from V and 5 bases from J, the junction contained 6 bases not matched to a gene. CDR1 and CDR2 from the germline V gene are SGHVS and FNYEAQ. The CDR3 consists of 15 residues. The CDR3: CASSLGTGGGTEAFF. The CDR3 DNA sequence: TGTGCCAGCAGCTTAGGCACAGGGGGGGGGACTGAAGCTTTCTTT.

This clonotype turned up a few times. The chain combines TRBV7-2 with TRBJ2-3; TRBD2 might be the D (6 bases). This CDR3 contains 16 residues. V was pared by 4 bases and J by 5 bases, with 19 bases between. The V gene's germline CDR1 is SGHTA and CDR2 FQGNSA. The CDR3 region has the DNA TGTGCCAGCAGCTCCGAACTAGCCCTCCGGGGAGATACGCAGTATTTT. It specifies CASSSELALRGDTQYF.

This chain links TRBV4-1 with TRBJ1-5, with 11 bases matching TRBD1. The CDR3 runs 16 residues. Germline loops: CDR1 MGHRA, CDR2 YSYEKL. Trimming at V came to 4 bases and at J to 5 bases, leaving 7 bases not matched to a gene. The chain's CDR3 is CASSRYRDRGDQPQHF. The CDR3 DNA is TGCGCCAGCAGCCGATACCGGGACAGGGGGGATCAGCCCCAGCATTTT.

The J gene is TRBJ1-4, the V gene TRBV4-3; 8 bases match TRBD1. Germline assignment: CDR1 LGHNA and CDR2 YSLEER. V lost 4 bases to trimming and J lost 1 base; unmatched junction nucleotides: 5. The CDR3 contains 16 residues. The CDR3 coding sequence is TGCGCCAGCAGCCCGGGTGACAGGGGAACTAATGAAAAACTGTTTTTT. Amino acids: CASSPGDRGTNEKLFF.

The chain recombines TRBV10-3 with TRBJ2-1; tentatively, D is TRBD2 (6 bases). The CDR3 has 14 residues. Trimming took off 8 bases at V and 5 bases at J, with 16 bases between the two ends. Germline-derived CDR1 and CDR2 are ENHRY and SYGVKD. As DNA, the CDR3 is TGTGCCATCGGCGGGGCAGCTAAGGACAATGAGCAGTTCTTC. Its translation is CAIGGAAKDNEQFF.

This clonotype was seen a handful of times. This chain links TRBV10-3 with TRBJ1-4; D ambiguous. Germline-derived CDR1 and CDR2 are ENHRY and SYGVKD. Trimming removed 6 bases at V and 7 bases at J, with 12 bases between. The CDR3 is 13 residues long. In nucleotides, the CDR3 is TGTGCCATCAGCCCCAAGGAGGCTGAAAAACTGTTTTTT. It encodes CAISPKEAEKLFF.

V gene TRBV7-2 combines with J gene TRBJ2-4; maybe TRBD1 (6 bases). CDR3 size: 17 residues. Trimming shortened V by 5 bases and J by 13 bases, and 30 bases separated the two germline ends. Germline CDR1 and CDR2: SGHTA and FQGNSA. CDR3 coding DNA: TGTGCCAGCAGCCCCCAAGGGACATTCAAATCCTACAATGAGCAGTACTTC. Its protein product is CASSPQGTFKSYNEQYF. The entire variable domain, with the rest obtained from reference TRBV7-2 and TRBJ2-4, is as follows: GAGVSQSPSNKVTEKGKDVELRCDPISGHTALYWYRQSLGQGLEFLIYFQGNSAPDKSGLPSDRFSAERTGGSVSTLTIQRTQQEDSAVYLCASSPQGTFKSYNEQYFGAGTRLSVL.

The genes are TRBV4-2 and TRBJ1-6; the match to TRBD1 covers 7 bases. The CDR3 has 15 amino acids. V trimming: 4 bases; J trimming: 7 bases; junction bases outside the gene matches: 7. CDR1 and CDR2 (germline): LGHNA, YNFKEQ. The CDR3, as DNA: TGTGCCAGCAGCCCGTCCGACAGGGTAAATTCACCCCTCCACTTT. It specifies CASSPSDRVNSPLHF.